Described below is a single T cell receptor beta chain sequence and its context. This entry belongs to a study of blood T cell repertoires in COVID-19. Study details: Acute and convalescent COVID-19 samples came from the United States, Italy and Spain.

Original data processing: Reference gene primer amplification in the assay estimated nucleated cell counts. Data came from immunoSEQ multiplex PCR; TCRdb stores just in-frame clones and leaves some out. The DNA gave D and trimming, while V, J and clone size come from that table. The sample has 250,000 to 400,000 clones; 75% to 90% are singletons. Seattle patient enrollment occurred during active infection, with longitudinal follow-up thereafter. Germline-derived CDR1 and CDR2 are ENHRY and SYGVKD. Trimming cost V 7 bases and J 4 bases; bases outside gene matches: 9. CDR3 length: 15 residues. This sequence was found in a young woman with COVID-19, enrolled during active disease. The sequenced sample consisted of peripheral blood. The chain carries TRBV10-3 and TRBJ2-3, with TRBD2 identical over 9 bases. The CDR3 nucleotides are TGTGCCATCATGTCTGGCGGGGGGGCCTCAGATACGCAGTATTTT. As protein: CAIMSGGGASDTQYF.